This entry features one TCR beta chain sequence. Its cognate antigen is unknown. Generated by immunoSEQ multiplex PCR, the TCRdb table keeps only in-frame clones and is missing some. The table includes tens of thousands of clones, over 80% detected once. These data are taken from a study of OX40 agonist ivuxolimab in advanced cancers. Study-level background: Prior anti-PD-1, anti-PD-L1 or anti-CTLA-4 therapy was allowed; 35% to 40% had some.

Blood sampling was done at baseline, cycle 4 day 1, and cycle 7 day 1. Germline CDR1 SEHNR, CDR2 FQNEAQ (reference sequence). The CDR3 covers 16 residues. The V segment lost 4 bases and the J segment 2 bases; nucleotides outside the gene matches: 8. The study's findings and limits: Circulating CD4+ and CD8+ T cells showed clonal expansion by week 6 at 0.1 to 3.0 mg/kg.

The source is an adult with an advanced solid tumor such as melanoma, head and neck, liver or kidney cancer. The chain employs TRBV7-9 and TRBJ2-5; TRBD2 matches at 9 bases. This material consisted of CD4+ or CD8+ T cells sorted from blood, taken in a trial of the OX40 agonist ivuxolimab. In DNA, the CDR3 is TGTGCCAGCAGCTCCTATAGCGGGGGAGGACAAGAGACCCAGTACTTC. As protein: CASSSYSGGGQETQYF.